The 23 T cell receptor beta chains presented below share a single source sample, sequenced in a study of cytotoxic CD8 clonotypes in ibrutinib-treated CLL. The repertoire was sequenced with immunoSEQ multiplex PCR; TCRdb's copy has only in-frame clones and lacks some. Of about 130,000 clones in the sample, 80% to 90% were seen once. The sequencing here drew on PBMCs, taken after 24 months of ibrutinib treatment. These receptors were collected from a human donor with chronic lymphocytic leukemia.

Here the CDR3 DNA reads TGTGCCAGCTCACCAGAAGGTAGCGGCCGCTCCTACGAGCAGTACTTC. Protein sequence: CASSPEGSGRSYEQYF. The J gene is TRBJ2-7, the V gene TRBV18; D is possibly TRBD2 (6 bases). Germline V gene data show CDR1 as KGHSH and CDR2 as LQKENI. Deletions cut 2 bases from V and 0 bases from J, with 14 bases between. The CDR3 extends over 16 amino acids.

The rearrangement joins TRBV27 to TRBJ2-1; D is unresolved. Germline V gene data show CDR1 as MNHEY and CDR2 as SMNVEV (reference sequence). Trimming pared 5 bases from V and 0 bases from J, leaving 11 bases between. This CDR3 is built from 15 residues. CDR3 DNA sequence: TGTGCCAGCAGTAAGTATGGCGGCTCCTACAATGAGCAGTTCTTC. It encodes CASSKYGGSYNEQFF.

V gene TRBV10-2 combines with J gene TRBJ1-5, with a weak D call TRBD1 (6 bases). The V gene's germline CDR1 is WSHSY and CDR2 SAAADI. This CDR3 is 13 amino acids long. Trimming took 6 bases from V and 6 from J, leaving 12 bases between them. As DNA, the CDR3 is TGCGCCAGCAGCGCAGGGGTAGGTCAGCCCCAGCATTTT. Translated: CASSAGVGQPQHF.

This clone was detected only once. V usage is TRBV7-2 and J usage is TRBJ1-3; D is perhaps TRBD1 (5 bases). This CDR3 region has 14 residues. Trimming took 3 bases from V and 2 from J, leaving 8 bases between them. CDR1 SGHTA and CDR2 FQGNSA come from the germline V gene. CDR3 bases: TGTGCCAGCAGCTTGGGGGGAACTGGAAACACCATATATTTT. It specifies CASSLGGTGNTIYF.

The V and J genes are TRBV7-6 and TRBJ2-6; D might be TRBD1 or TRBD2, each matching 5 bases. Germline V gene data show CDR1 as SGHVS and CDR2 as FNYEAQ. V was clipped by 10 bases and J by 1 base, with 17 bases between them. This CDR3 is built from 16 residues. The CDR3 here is CATPGPTSSGANVLTF. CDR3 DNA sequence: TGTGCCACCCCGGGACCTACGTCTTCTGGGGCCAACGTCCTGACTTTC.

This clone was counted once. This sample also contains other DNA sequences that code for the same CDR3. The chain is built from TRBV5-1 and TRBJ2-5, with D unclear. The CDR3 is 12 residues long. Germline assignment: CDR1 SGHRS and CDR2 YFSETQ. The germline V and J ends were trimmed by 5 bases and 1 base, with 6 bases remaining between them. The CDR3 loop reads CASSSSQETQYF. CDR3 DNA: TGCGCCAGCAGTTCTTCCCAAGAGACCCAGTACTTC.

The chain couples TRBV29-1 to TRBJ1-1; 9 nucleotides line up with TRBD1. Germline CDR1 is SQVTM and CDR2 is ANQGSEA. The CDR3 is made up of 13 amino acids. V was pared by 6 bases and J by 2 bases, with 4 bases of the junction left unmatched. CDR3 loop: CSVATGGNTEAFF. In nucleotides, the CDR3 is TGCAGCGTCGCGACAGGGGGTAACACTGAAGCTTTCTTT.

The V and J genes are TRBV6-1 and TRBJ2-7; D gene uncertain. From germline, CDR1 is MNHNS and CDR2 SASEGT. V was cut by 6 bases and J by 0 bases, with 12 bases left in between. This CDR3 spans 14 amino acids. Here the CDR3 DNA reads TGTGCCAGCAGAATGACGAGTAGCTCCTACGAGCAGTACTTC. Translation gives CASRMTSSSYEQYF.

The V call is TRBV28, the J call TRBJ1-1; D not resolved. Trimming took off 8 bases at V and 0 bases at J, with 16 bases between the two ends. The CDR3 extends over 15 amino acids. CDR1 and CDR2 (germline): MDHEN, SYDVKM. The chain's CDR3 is CASSAGILMNTEAFF. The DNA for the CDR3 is TGTGCCAGCTCAGCCGGGATACTCATGAACACTGAAGCTTTCTTT.

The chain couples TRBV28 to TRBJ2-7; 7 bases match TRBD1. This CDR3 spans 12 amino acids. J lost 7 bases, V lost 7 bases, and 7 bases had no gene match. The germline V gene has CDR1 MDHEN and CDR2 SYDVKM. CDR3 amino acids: CASTRTGWEQYF. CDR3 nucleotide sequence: TGTGCCAGCACCAGGACAGGCTGGGAGCAGTACTTC.

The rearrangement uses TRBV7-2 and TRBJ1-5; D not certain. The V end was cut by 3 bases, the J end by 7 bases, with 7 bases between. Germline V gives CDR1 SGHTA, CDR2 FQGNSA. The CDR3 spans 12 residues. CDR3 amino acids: CASSFYDQPQHF. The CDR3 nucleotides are TGTGCCAGCAGCTTTTACGACCAGCCCCAGCATTTT.

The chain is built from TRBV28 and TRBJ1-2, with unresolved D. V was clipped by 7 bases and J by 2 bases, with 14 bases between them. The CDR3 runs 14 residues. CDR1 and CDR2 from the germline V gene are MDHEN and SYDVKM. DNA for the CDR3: TGTGCCAGCACCCGGTGGTTACAAAACTATGGCTACACCTTC. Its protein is CASTRWLQNYGYTF.

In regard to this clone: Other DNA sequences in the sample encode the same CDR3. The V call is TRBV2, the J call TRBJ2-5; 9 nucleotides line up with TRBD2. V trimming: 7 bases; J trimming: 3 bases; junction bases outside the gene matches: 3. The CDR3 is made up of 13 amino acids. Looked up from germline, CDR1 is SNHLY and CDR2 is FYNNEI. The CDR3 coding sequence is TGTGCCAGCACGCGGGGGGGCAAAGAGACCCAGTACTTC. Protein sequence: CASTRGGKETQYF.

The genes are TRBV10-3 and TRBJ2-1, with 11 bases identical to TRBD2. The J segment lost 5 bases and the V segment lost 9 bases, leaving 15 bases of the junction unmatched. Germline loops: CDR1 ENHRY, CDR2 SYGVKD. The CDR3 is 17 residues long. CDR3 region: CAIRRSRLAGTDNEQFF. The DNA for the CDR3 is TGTGCCATACGCAGATCTAGACTAGCGGGGACGGACAATGAGCAGTTCTTC.

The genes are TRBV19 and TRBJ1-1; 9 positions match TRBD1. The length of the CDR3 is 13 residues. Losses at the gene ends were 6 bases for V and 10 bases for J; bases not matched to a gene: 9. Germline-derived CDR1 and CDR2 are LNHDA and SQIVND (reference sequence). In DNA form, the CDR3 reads TGTGCCAGTAGCTGGGACAGGGAGGAGGTAGCTTTCTTT. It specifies CASSWDREEVAFF.

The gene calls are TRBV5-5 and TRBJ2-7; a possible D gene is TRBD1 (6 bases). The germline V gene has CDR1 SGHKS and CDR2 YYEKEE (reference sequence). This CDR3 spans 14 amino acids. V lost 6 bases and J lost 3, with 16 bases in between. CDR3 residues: CASTLQGIGYEQYF. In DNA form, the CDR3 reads TGTGCCAGCACCTTACAGGGAATCGGCTACGAGCAGTACTTC. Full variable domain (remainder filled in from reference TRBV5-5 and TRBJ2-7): DAGVTQSPTHLIKTRGQQVTLRCSPISGHKSVSWYQQVLGQGPQFIFQYYEKEERGRGNFPDRFSARQFPNYSSELNVNALLLGDSALYLCASTLQGIGYEQYFGPGTRLTVT.

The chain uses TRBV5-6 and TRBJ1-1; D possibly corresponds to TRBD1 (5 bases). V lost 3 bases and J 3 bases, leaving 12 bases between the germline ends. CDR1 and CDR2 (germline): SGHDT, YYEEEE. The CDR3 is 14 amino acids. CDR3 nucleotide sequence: TGTGCCAGCAGCTCGGAATCCAGGGACACTGAAGCTTTCTTT. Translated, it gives CASSSESRDTEAFF.

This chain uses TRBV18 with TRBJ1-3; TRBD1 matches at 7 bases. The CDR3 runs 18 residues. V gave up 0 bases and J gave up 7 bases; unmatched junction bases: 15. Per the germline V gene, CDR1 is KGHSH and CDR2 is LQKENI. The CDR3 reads CASSPPGQSWALSNTIYF. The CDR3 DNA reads TGTGCCAGCTCACCACCGGGACAGTCCTGGGCATTATCGAACACCATATATTTT.

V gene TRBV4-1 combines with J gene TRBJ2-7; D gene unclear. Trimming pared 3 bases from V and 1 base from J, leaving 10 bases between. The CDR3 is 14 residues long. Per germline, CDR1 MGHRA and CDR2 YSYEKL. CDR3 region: CASSHFGRSYEQYF. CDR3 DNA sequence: TGCGCCAGCAGCCACTTTGGCAGATCCTACGAGCAGTACTTC.

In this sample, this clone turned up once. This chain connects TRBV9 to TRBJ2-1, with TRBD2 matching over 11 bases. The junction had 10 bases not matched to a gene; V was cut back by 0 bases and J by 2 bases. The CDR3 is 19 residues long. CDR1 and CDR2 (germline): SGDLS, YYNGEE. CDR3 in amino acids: CASSVEGLAGGRAYNEQFF. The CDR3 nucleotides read TGTGCCAGCAGCGTAGAAGGGCTAGCGGGGGGAAGGGCCTACAATGAGCAGTTCTTC.

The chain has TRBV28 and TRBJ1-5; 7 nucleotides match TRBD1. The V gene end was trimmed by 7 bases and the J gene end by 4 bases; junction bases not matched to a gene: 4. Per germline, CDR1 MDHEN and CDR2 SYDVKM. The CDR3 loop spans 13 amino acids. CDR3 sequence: CASNRDRNQPQHF. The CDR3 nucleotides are TGTGCCAGCAACCGGGACAGAAATCAGCCCCAGCATTTT.

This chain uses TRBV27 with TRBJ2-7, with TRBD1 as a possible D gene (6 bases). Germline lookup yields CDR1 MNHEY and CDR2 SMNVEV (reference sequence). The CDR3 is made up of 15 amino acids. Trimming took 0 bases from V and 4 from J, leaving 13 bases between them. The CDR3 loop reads CASSLSPGQFYEQYF. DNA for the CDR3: TGTGCCAGCAGTTTATCTCCCGGACAGTTTTACGAGCAGTACTTC.

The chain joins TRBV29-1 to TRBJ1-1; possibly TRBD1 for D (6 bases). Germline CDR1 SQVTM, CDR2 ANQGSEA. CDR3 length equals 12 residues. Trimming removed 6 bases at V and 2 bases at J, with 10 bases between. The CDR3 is CSVGHANTEAFF. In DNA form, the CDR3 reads TGCAGCGTGGGACATGCCAACACTGAAGCTTTCTTT. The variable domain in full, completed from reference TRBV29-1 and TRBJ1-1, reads SAVISQKPSRDICQRGTSLTIQCQVDSQVTMMFWYRQQPGQSLTLIATANQGSEATYESGFVIDKFPISRPNLTFSTLTVSNMSPEDSSIYLCSVGHANTEAFFGQGTRLTVV.